This record concerns one TCR beta chain sequence. Its specificity is unknown. These data belong to a study of human thymus T cells. Findings and caveats of the study: Unrelated individuals were reported by related research to share highly overlapping thymic repertoires. Repertoires sampled from thymus and blood appeared biased in V and J gene usage.

Resections obtained during corrective heart surgery supplied the thymus tissue. Having surgery to correct congenital heart defects, healthy Finnish infants acted as the donors. Using immunoSEQ multiplex PCR, the repertoire was profiled, and TCRdb retains in-frame clones only, with some absent. Among roughly 130,000 clones, around 94% were seen once, and the ten largest hold around 0.025%. Specimen: thymus tissue. The source is a boy younger than two with a congenital heart defect but otherwise immunologically healthy.

DNA of the CDR3: TGTGCCAGCAGTCTCCTCACAGGGATCGGCTACACCTTC. Protein: CASSLLTGIGYTF. The chain has TRBV6-5 and TRBJ1-2; D is perhaps TRBD1 (6 bases). CDR1 is MNHEY and CDR2 is SVGAGI in the germline V gene. The V end was cut by 5 bases, the J end by 8 bases, with 15 bases between. This CDR3 is 13 amino acids long.